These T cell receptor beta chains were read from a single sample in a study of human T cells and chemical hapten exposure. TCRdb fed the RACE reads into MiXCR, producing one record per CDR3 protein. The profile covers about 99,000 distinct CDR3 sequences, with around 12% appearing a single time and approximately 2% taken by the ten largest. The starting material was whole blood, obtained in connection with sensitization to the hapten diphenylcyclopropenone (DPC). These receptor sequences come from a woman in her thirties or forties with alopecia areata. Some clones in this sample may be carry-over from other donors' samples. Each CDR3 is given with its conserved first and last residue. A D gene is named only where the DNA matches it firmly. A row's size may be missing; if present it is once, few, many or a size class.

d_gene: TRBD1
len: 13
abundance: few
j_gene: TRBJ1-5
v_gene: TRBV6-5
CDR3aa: CAIHDRGHLAQHF
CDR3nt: TGTGCCATCCACGACAGGGGACATTTGGCCCAGCATTTT

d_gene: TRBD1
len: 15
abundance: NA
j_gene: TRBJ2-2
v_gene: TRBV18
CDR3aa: CASSPTGARAGELFF
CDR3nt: TGTGCCAGCTCACCGACAGGGGCGAGGGCCGGGGAGCTGTTTTTT

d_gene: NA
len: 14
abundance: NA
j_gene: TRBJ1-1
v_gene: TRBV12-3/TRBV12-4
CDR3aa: CASSFGRRNTEAFF
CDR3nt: TGTGCCAGCAGTTTTGGACGAAGGAACACTGAAGCTTTCTTT

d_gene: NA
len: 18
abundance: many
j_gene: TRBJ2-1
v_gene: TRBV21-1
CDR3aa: CASSKGPGGSPSYNEQFF
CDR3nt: TGTGCCAGCAGCAAAGGCCCAGGGGGGAGCCCCTCCTACAATGAGCAGTTCTTC

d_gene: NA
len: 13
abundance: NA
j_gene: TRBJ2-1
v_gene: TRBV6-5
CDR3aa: CASSYRAGNEQFF
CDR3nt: TGTGCCAGCAGTTACAGGGCGGGCAATGAGCAGTTCTTC

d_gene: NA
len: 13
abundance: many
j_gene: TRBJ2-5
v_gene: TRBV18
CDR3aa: CASSPPGQETQYF
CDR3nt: TGTGCCAGCTCACCTCCGGGACAAGAGACCCAGTACTTC

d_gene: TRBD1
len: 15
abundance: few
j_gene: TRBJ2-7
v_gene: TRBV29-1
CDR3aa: CSVGEPGQGRGEQYF
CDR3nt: TGCAGCGTTGGAGAACCGGGACAGGGGAGAGGGGAGCAGTACTTC

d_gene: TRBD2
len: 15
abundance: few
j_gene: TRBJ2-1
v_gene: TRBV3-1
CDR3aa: CASSQGRTSFNEQFF
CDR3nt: TGTGCCAGCAGCCAAGGCAGGACTAGTTTTAATGAGCAGTTCTTC

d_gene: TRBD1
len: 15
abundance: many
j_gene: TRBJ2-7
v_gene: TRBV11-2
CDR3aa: CASSFTGQGMGEQYF
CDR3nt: TGTGCCAGCAGCTTCACGGGACAGGGCATGGGCGAGCAGTACTTC

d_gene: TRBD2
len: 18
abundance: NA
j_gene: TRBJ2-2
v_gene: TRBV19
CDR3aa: CASRPGLAGGRVTGELFF
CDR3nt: TGTGCCAGTAGACCCGGACTAGCGGGAGGGCGAGTCACCGGGGAGCTGTTTTTT

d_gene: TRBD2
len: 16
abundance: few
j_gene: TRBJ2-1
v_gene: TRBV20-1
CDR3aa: CSARDPAGGLPNEQFF
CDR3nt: TGCAGTGCTAGAGATCCGGCGGGAGGGTTGCCCAATGAGCAGTTCTTC

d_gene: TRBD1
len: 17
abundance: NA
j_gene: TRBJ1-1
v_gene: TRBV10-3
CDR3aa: CAISEQGGQGFETEAFF
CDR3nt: TGTGCCATCAGTGAGCAAGGGGGACAGGGGTTTGAGACTGAAGCTTTCTTT

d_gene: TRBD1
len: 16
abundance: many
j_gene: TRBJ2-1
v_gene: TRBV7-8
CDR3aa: CASSAGTGHSYNEQFF
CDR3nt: TGTGCCAGCAGCGCGGGGACAGGCCATTCCTACAATGAGCAGTTCTTC

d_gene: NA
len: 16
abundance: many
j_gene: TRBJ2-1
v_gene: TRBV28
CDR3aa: CASSYLPGQYYNEQFF
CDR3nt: TGTGCCAGCAGTTACCTCCCCGGACAGTATTACAATGAGCAGTTCTTC

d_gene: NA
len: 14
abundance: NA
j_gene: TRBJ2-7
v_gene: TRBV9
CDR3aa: CASSVAAQGDIQYF
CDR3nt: TGTGCCAGCAGCGTAGCCGCACAGGGTGATATACAGTACTTC

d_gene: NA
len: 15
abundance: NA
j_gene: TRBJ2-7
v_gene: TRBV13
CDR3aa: CASSSSLDFPYEQYF
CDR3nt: TGTGCCAGCAGTTCCTCTCTAGATTTCCCCTACGAGCAGTACTTC

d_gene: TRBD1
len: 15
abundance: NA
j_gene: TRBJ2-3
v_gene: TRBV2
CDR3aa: CASSLQGARTDTQYF
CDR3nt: TGTGCCAGCAGTCTCCAGGGGGCCCGCACAGATACGCAGTATTTT

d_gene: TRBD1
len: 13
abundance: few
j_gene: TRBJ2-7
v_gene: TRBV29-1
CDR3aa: CSVGQGANYEQYF
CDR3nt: TGCAGCGTCGGACAGGGGGCGAACTACGAGCAGTACTTC

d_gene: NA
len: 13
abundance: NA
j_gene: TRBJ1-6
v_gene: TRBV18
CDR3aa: CASSPGRDSPLHF
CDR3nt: TGTGCCAGCTCACCAGGGAGAGATTCACCCCTCCACTTT

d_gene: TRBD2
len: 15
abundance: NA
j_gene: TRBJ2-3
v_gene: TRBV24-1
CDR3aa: CATSDRGTSPDTQYF
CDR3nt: TGTGCCACCAGTGACCGCGGGACTAGTCCAGATACGCAGTATTTT

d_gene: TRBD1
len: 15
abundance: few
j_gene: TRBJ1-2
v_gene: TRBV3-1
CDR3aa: CASSHQMGQGYGYTF
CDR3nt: TGTGCCAGCAGCCATCAGATGGGACAGGGCTATGGCTACACCTTC

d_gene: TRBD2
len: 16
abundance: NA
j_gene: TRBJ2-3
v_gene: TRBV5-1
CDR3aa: CASSLRTSGPTDTQYF
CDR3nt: TGCGCCAGCAGCCTCAGGACTAGCGGGCCCACAGATACGCAGTATTTT

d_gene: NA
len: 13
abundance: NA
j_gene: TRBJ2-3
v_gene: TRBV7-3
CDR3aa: CASSSTGKDTQYF
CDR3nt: TGTGCCAGCAGCTCTACAGGGAAAGATACGCAGTATTTT

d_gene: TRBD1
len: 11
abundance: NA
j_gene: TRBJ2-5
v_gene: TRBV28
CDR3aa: CASRDRDRQYF
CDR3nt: TGTGCCAGCAGAGACCGGGACAGACAGTACTTC

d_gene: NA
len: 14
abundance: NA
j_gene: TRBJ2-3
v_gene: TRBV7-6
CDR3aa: CASSQGLYTDTQYF
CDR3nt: TGTGCCAGCAGCCAAGGTCTCTACACAGATACGCAGTATTTT

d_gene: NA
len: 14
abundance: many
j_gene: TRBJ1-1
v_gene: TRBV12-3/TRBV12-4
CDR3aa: CASSLGAGSPEAFF
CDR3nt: TGTGCCAGCAGTTTAGGGGCAGGGAGTCCTGAAGCTTTCTTT

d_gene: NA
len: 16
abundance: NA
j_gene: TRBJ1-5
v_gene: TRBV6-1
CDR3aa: CASSERPTRFNQPQHF
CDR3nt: TGTGCCAGCAGTGAACGCCCGACTCGGTTTAATCAGCCCCAGCATTTT

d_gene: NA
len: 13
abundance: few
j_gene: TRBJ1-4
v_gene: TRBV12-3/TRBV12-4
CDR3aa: CASSWEGSEKLFF
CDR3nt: TGTGCCAGCAGCTGGGAGGGCAGTGAAAAACTGTTTTTT

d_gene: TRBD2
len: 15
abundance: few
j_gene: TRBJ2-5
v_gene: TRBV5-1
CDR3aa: CASSDASGSQETQYF
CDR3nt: TGCGCCAGCAGCGACGCTAGCGGGAGTCAGGAGACCCAGTACTTC

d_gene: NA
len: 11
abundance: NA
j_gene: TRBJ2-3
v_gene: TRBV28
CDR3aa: CASTTTDTQYF
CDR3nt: TGTGCCAGCACGACCACAGATACGCAGTATTTT

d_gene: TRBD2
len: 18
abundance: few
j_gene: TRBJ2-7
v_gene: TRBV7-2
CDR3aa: CASSSRLAGRNFAYEQYF
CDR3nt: TGTGCCAGCAGCTCACGACTAGCGGGACGTAATTTCGCCTACGAGCAGTACTTC

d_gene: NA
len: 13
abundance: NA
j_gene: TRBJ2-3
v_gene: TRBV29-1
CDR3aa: CSVVRQNTDTQYF
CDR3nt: TGCAGCGTTGTCCGACAGAACACAGATACGCAGTATTTT

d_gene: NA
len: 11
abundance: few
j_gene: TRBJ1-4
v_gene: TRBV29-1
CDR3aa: CSVETETRLFF
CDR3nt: TGCAGCGTAGAAACTGAGACGCGGCTGTTTTTT

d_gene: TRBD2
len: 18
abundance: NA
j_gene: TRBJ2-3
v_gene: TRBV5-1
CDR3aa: CASSLALSSGSSADTQYF
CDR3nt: TGCGCCAGCAGCTTGGCCCTCTCTAGCGGGAGTAGCGCAGATACGCAGTATTTT

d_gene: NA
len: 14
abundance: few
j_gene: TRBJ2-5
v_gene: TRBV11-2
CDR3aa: CASSLDAYQETQYF
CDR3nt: TGTGCCAGCAGCTTAGATGCGTACCAAGAGACCCAGTACTTC

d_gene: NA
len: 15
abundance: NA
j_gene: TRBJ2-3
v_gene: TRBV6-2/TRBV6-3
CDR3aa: CASSSFQGSTDTQYF
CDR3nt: TGTGCCAGCAGTTCCTTCCAGGGAAGCACAGATACGCAGTATTTT

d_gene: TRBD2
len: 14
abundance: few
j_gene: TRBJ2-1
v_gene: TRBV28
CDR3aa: CASRGLAAYNEQFF
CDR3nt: TGTGCCAGCAGAGGACTAGCGGCTTACAATGAGCAGTTCTTC

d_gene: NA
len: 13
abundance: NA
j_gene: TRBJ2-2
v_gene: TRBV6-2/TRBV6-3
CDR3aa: CASHKGQAGELFF
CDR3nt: TGTGCCAGCCATAAGGGCCAGGCCGGGGAGCTGTTTTTT

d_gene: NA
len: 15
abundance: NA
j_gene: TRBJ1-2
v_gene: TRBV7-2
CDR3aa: CASSLRRGTNYGYTF
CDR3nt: TGTGCCAGCAGCTTAAGGAGGGGTACAAACTATGGCTACACCTTC

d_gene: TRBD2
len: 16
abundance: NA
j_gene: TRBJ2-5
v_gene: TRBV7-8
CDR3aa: CASSLSGRLAGETQYF
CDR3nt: TGTGCCAGCAGTCTTTCCGGGAGACTAGCTGGAGAGACCCAGTACTTC

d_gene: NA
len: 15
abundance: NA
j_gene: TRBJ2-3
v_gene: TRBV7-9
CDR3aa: CASSRMSMKADTQYF
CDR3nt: TGTGCCAGCAGCCGAATGTCGATGAAGGCAGATACGCAGTATTTT

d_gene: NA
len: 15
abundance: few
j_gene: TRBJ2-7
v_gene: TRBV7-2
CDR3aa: CASSFGAASSYEQYF
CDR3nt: TGTGCCAGCAGCTTTGGGGCTGCGAGCTCCTACGAGCAGTACTTC

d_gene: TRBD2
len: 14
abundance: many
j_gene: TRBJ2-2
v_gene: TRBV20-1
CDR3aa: CSARESGDTGELFF
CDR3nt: TGCAGTGCTAGAGAAAGCGGGGACACCGGGGAGCTGTTTTTT

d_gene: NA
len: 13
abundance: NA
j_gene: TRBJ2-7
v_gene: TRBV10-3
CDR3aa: CAIRETGPAGQYF
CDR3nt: TGTGCCATCAGGGAGACCGGGCCGGCAGGACAGTACTTC

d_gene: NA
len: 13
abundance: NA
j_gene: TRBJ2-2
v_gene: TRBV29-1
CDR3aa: CSVGHIRTGELFF
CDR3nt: TGCAGCGTGGGACACATACGCACCGGGGAGCTGTTTTTT

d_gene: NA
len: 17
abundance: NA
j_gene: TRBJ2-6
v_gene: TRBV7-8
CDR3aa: CASRRAGQISGANVLTF
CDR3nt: TGTGCCAGCAGGAGGGCGGGACAGATCTCTGGGGCCAACGTCCTGACTTTC

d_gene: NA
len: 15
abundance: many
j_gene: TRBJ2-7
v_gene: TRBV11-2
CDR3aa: CASSSRQGPTLGQYF
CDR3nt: TGTGCCAGCAGCTCAAGGCAGGGGCCAACCCTTGGGCAGTACTTC

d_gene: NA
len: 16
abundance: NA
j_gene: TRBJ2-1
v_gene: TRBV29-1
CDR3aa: CSVREDPGLSYNEQFF
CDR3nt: TGCAGCGTGAGGGAGGATCCGGGACTTTCCTACAATGAGCAGTTCTTC

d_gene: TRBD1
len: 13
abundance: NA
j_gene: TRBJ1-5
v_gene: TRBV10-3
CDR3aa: CAISQGGNQPQHF
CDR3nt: TGTGCCATCAGTCAGGGGGGAAATCAGCCCCAGCATTTT

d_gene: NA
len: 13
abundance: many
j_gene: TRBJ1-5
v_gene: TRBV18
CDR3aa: CASSDSDNQPQHF
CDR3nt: TGTGCCAGCTCCGACAGTGATAATCAGCCCCAGCATTTT

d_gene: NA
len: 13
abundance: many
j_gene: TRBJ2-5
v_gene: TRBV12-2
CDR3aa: CASRHRGQETQYF
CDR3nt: TGTGCAAGTCGCCACAGGGGCCAAGAGACCCAGTACTTC

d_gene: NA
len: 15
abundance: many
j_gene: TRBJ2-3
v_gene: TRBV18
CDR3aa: CASSPLSHLTDTQYF
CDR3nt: TGTGCCAGCTCACCACTCTCTCACCTCACAGATACGCAGTATTTT

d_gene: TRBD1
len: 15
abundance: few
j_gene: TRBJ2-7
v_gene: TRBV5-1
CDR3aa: CASSSNRGLLYEQYF
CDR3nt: TGCGCCAGCAGCTCGAACAGGGGTTTGCTCTACGAGCAGTACTTC

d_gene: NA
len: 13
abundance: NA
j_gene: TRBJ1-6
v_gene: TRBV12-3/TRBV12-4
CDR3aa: CASSLIGGSPLHF
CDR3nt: TGTGCCAGCAGTTTAATCGGGGGCTCACCCCTCCACTTT

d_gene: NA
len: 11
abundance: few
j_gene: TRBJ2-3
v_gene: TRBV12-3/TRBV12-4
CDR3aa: CASSQLDTQYF
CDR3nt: TGTGCCAGCAGCCAGTTAGATACGCAGTATTTT